This T cell receptor (beta chain) was obtained from a study of PD-1 and CTLA-4 blockade in melanoma. CDR1 is MDHEN, CDR2 SYDVKM, per germline. The CDR3 extends over 15 amino acids. With 5 bases removed from V and 6 bases from J, the gap between germline ends came to 16 bases. Using immunoSEQ multiplex PCR, the repertoire was profiled, and TCRdb retains in-frame clones only, with some absent. The data show around 32,000 clones, approximately 88% seen once. This TCR derives from a human donor with melanoma. The genes are TRBV28 and TRBJ2-2; D assignment may be TRBD1 or TRBD2 (5 bases each). The sample in question was CD8+ T cells from peripheral blood, obtained before anti-PD-1 treatment. The CDR3 coding sequence is TGTGCCAGCAGTGGTACGGGGCTCGGGCCCGGGGAGCTGTTTTTT. Translated, it gives CASSGTGLGPGELFF. The full variable domain, rest sourced from reference TRBV28 and TRBJ2-2, is DVKVTQSSRYLVKRTGEKVFLECVQDMDHENMFWYRQDPGLGLRLIYFSYDVKMKEKGDIPEGYSVSREKKERFSLILESASTNQTSMYLCASSGTGLGPGELFFGEGSRLTVL.